One and the same sample provided the 30 T cell receptor beta chains below, sequenced in a study of cytomegalovirus exposure and HLA in healthy donors (dated by TCRdb to between 2016 and 2019). Receptors were amplified or captured by the immunoSEQ multiplex PCR assay. For the multiplex PCR, a mixture combining 60 forward primers for TCR Vbeta segments and 13 reverse primers for TCR Jbeta segments was used. TCRdb retrieved this table from immuneACCESS and kept in-frame rearrangements only. Not all clones are present; in checked studies, unresolved V genes account for under half, and no reason is known for the remainder. This sample lists around 150,000 clones; 66% were detected once. Together, the top ten hold about 1.5% of the sample. Specimen: PBMCs. These receptors originate from a human donor in good health.

The gene calls are TRBV2 and TRBJ2-3; TRBD2 might be the D (5 bases). The germline V gene has CDR1 SNHLY and CDR2 FYNNEI. Between the trimmed V and J ends, which lost 7 bases and 3 bases, there was a span of 14 bases. The CDR3 is made up of 14 amino acids. The CDR3 here is CASTPSLATDTQYF. The CDR3 nucleotides read TGTGCCAGCACCCCTTCGCTAGCAACAGATACGCAGTATTTT.

This sequence joins TRBV18 and TRBJ2-7, with D tentatively TRBD1 (7 bases). Germline V lookup: CDR1 KGHSH, CDR2 LQKENI. The CDR3 length is 15 residues. Trimming cost V 6 bases and J 0 bases, with 15 bases left between them. The CDR3 spells CASSSQGRSSYEQYF. CDR3 in DNA: TGTGCCAGCTCCTCACAGGGGAGGAGCTCCTACGAGCAGTACTTC.

The V and J genes are TRBV27 and TRBJ2-7, with 7 bases lining up with TRBD1. Germline-derived CDR1 and CDR2 are MNHEY and SMNVEV (reference sequence). This CDR3 spans 15 amino acids. With 8 bases clipped from V and 3 bases from J, the junction kept 13 bases outside the gene matches. DNA for the CDR3: TGTGCCAGCGGGACGATGGGACAGTACCTCTACGAGCAGTACTTC. Its protein is CASGTMGQYLYEQYF.

The rearrangement uses TRBV29-1 and TRBJ2-5; 10 bases match TRBD1. The CDR3 consists of 14 residues. CDR1 and CDR2 from the germline V gene are SQVTM and ANQGSEA. V lost 2 bases, J lost 5 bases, and 5 bases stayed unmatched. The DNA for the CDR3 is TGCAGCGTTGAACCGGGACAGGGGACCGAGACCCAGTACTTC. Translation: CSVEPGQGTETQYF. Complete variable domain (other parts from reference TRBV29-1 and TRBJ2-5): SAVISQKPSRDICQRGTSLTIQCQVDSQVTMMFWYRQQPGQSLTLIATANQGSEATYESGFVIDKFPISRPNLTFSTLTVSNMSPEDSSIYLCSVEPGQGTETQYFGPGTRLLVL.

This clone occurred a few times. The chain carries TRBV7-3 and TRBJ2-5; no clear D gene. V lost 0 bases to trimming and J lost 2 bases, with 16 bases between them. The germline gives CDR1 SGHTA, CDR2 FQGTGA. This CDR3 is built from 17 residues. The CDR3 is CASSLTGAKATQETQYF. The CDR3 region has the DNA TGTGCCAGCAGCTTAACTGGAGCAAAAGCCACACAAGAGACCCAGTACTTC. Supplemented by reference TRBV7-3 and TRBJ2-5, the full variable domain reads GAGVSQTPSNKVTEKGKYVELRCDPISGHTALYWYRQSLGQGPEFLIYFQGTGAADDSGLPNDRFFAVRPEGSVSTLKIQRTERGDSAVYLCASSLTGAKATQETQYFGPGTRLLVL.

The chain employs TRBV7-3 and TRBJ2-5; the D gene is possibly TRBD2 (6 bases). CDR3 size: 14 residues. Germline V gives CDR1 SGHTA, CDR2 FQGTGA. The V and J ends lost 3 bases and 4 bases respectively, with 12 bases between them. The CDR3 reads CASSLDRGRETQYF. DNA for the CDR3: TGTGCCAGCAGCTTGGACCGGGGGAGAGAGACCCAGTACTTC.

The chain recombines TRBV18 with TRBJ1-1, with a possible D match to TRBD1 (6 bases). V shed 2 bases and J shed 3 bases, with 13 bases lying between them. Germline-derived CDR1 and CDR2 are KGHSH and LQKENI. The CDR3 has 15 amino acids. The CDR3 sequence: CASSPNRVLDTEAFF. CDR3 DNA sequence: TGTGCCAGCTCACCAAACAGGGTGTTGGACACTGAAGCTTTCTTT.

The chain employs TRBV6-9 and TRBJ2-5, with 7 bases aligning to TRBD2. The DNA end lines up better with TRBJ2-7; the J call may be wrong. This CDR3 comprises 14 residues. Germline CDR1 and CDR2: MNHGY and SVAAGI. The CDR3 DNA follows: TGTGCCACCGGGGGGTTGGGGGTAGCCTACGAGCAGTACTTC. Protein: CATGGLGVAYEQYF.

This chain connects TRBV9 to TRBJ2-2; 16 bases agree with TRBD2. Trimming cost V 4 bases and J 2 bases; bases outside gene matches: 11. This CDR3 region has 20 residues. Germline CDR1 SGDLS, CDR2 YYNGEE. The CDR3 nucleotides read TGTGCCAGCAGCCCGCGTCCCGGGACTAGCGGGGGGGTTAACACCGGGGAGCTGTTTTTT. Its translation: CASSPRPGTSGGVNTGELFF.

As DNA, the CDR3 is TGTGCCAGCAGAATACCAGGGGCCCCATCCTACGAGCAGTACTTC. This codes for CASRIPGAPSYEQYF. The chain employs TRBV11-2 and TRBJ2-7; a weak D match, TRBD1 (6 bases). The V gene lost 6 bases and the J gene lost 1 base, with 16 bases spanning the gap. The germline CDR1 and CDR2 sequences are SGHAT and FQNNGV. The CDR3 is made up of 15 amino acids.

The chain recombines TRBV27 with TRBJ1-1; TRBD1 agrees at 9 bases. The germline CDR1 and CDR2 sequences are MNHEY and SMNVEV (reference sequence). This CDR3 has 14 residues. Unmatched junction bases numbered 2, after V lost 2 bases and J lost 4 bases. The CDR3 coding sequence is TGTGCCAGCAGTTTAGACAGGGGGAGCACTGAAGCTTTCTTT. It encodes CASSLDRGSTEAFF.

There are a few counts of this clone. J is TRBJ1-1 and V is TRBV9; D gene uncertain. Germline V CDR1 and CDR2: SGDLS, YYNGEE. The CDR3 is 14 residues long. V was clipped by 5 bases and J by 0 bases, with 11 bases between them. The CDR3 coding sequence is TGTGCCAGCAGGGCAGGCCTCATGAACACTGAAGCTTTCTTT. It codes for CASRAGLMNTEAFF.

This chain connects TRBV1 to TRBJ2-1; the table assigns TRBD2, which was not confirmed against the DNA. TRBV1 is an annotated pseudogene. The CDR3 covers 21 residues. The CDR3 DNA follows: TGCACCAGCAGCCAAGTGGGCGGGGATCGAACTTACTTTAGCTCCTACAATGAGCAGTTCTTC. This sequence encodes CTSSQVGGDRTYFSSYNEQFF.

The chain links TRBV2 to TRBJ2-5; 11 bases are a match to TRBD1. V gave up 6 bases and J gave up 2 bases; unmatched junction bases: 5. The CDR3 consists of 15 residues. Germline V lookup: CDR1 SNHLY, CDR2 FYNNEI. CDR3 amino acids: CASRGDRGVQETQYF. CDR3 DNA: TGTGCCAGCAGAGGGGACAGGGGGGTACAAGAGACCCAGTACTTC.

This chain links TRBV7-3 with TRBJ2-1, with TRBD2 matching over 13 bases. The J segment lost 2 bases and the V segment lost 6 bases, leaving 1 base of the junction unmatched. The CDR3 contains 15 residues. From germline, CDR1 is SGHTA and CDR2 FQGTGA. Written as DNA, the CDR3 is TGTGCCAGCAGGGGGACTAGCGGGACCTACAATGAGCAGTTCTTC. This gives the protein CASRGTSGTYNEQFF. Drawing the rest from reference TRBV7-3 and TRBJ2-1, the complete variable domain is GAGVSQTPSNKVTEKGKYVELRCDPISGHTALYWYRQSLGQGPEFLIYFQGTGAADDSGLPNDRFFAVRPEGSVSTLKIQRTERGDSAVYLCASRGTSGTYNEQFFGPGTRLTVL.

The chain recombines TRBV7-2 with TRBJ2-1; D possibly corresponds to TRBD2 (6 bases). This CDR3 contains 15 residues. The V and J ends lost 2 bases and 6 bases respectively, with 14 bases between them. CDR1 and CDR2 (germline): SGHTA, FQGNSA. The CDR3 loop is CASSLWEGDFNEQFF. CDR3 DNA: TGTGCCAGCAGCTTATGGGAAGGGGACTTCAATGAGCAGTTCTTC.

The genes are TRBV7-9 and TRBJ2-3; 10 bases are shared with TRBD2. The CDR3 loop spans 15 amino acids. Germline loops: CDR1 SEHNR, CDR2 FQNEAQ (reference sequence). Losses at the gene ends were 5 bases for V and 4 bases for J; bases not matched to a gene: 6. The CDR3 sequence: CASSPGLAGADTQYF. The DNA of the CDR3 is TGTGCCAGCAGCCCAGGTCTAGCGGGGGCAGATACGCAGTATTTT. Full variable domain (missing parts from reference TRBV7-9 and TRBJ2-3): DTGVSQNPRHKITKRGQNVTFRCDPISEHNRLYWYRQTLGQGPEFLTYFQNEAQLEKSRLLSDRFSAERPKGSFSTLEIQRTEQGDSAMYLCASSPGLAGADTQYFGPGTRLTVL.

This chain links TRBV2 with TRBJ1-2, with 9 nucleotides matching TRBD1. The CDR3 is 12 amino acids. Germline V lookup: CDR1 SNHLY, CDR2 FYNNEI. Unmatched junction bases numbered 2, after V lost 8 bases and J lost 4 bases. CDR3 in DNA: TGTGCCAGCCCGGGACAGGGCTATGGCTACACCTTC. This encodes CASPGQGYGYTF.

The gene calls are TRBV5-1 and TRBJ1-4; D is possibly TRBD1 (6 bases). The CDR3 is 15 residues long. The germline V gene encodes CDR1 SGHRS and CDR2 YFSETQ. The V end lost 3 bases, the J end lost 8 bases, and 17 bases lay between the germline ends. CDR3: CASSSMAGVGEKLFF. CDR3 in DNA: TGCGCCAGCAGCTCCATGGCAGGGGTGGGCGAAAAACTGTTTTTT.

This clone was recorded only once. The gene calls are TRBV5-5 and TRBJ2-3; no reliable D call. From germline, CDR1 is SGHKS and CDR2 YYEKEE (reference sequence). This CDR3 comprises 12 residues. V lost 5 bases and J 2 bases, leaving 6 bases between the germline ends. The CDR3 DNA follows: TGTGCCAGCAGATCCAACACAGATACGCAGTATTTT. It specifies CASRSNTDTQYF.

The chain is built from TRBV5-1 and TRBJ2-3; 9 bases are a match to TRBD2. The ends lost 3 bases at V and 2 bases at J; junction bases unmatched: 10. This CDR3 spans 17 amino acids. The V gene's germline CDR1 is SGHRS and CDR2 YFSETQ. The CDR3 DNA is TGCGCCAGCAGCTCCGAGGGGGCGGGAGGGTTCACAGATACGCAGTATTTT. Encoded protein: CASSSEGAGGFTDTQYF.

J is TRBJ1-1 and V is TRBV7-8, with 7 nucleotides matching TRBD1. J gave up 4 bases and V 0 bases, and 8 bases lay outside the gene matches. The length of the CDR3 is 16 residues. The V gene's germline CDR1 is SGHVS and CDR2 FQNEAQ. The DNA of the CDR3 is TGTGCCAGCAGCTTAGCGCGCTGGACAGGATCCACTGAAGCTTTCTTT. Translation gives CASSLARWTGSTEAFF.

This chain connects TRBV5-1 to TRBJ2-1; 7 nucleotides line up with TRBD2. The CDR3 length is 16 residues. Germline assignment: CDR1 SGHRS and CDR2 YFSETQ. Trimming took 0 bases from V and 2 from J; bases not matched to a gene: 5. DNA of the CDR3: TGCGCCAGCAGCTTGGTGGCTAGCGGAACCTACAATGAGCAGTTCTTC. Amino acid sequence: CASSLVASGTYNEQFF.

This clone has only a few counts. The rearrangement joins TRBV10-3 to TRBJ1-2, with 8 nucleotides matching TRBD1. CDR3 size: 13 residues. V trimming: 6 bases; J trimming: 4 bases; junction bases outside the gene matches: 4. Germline lookup yields CDR1 ENHRY and CDR2 SYGVKD. The CDR3 nucleotides are TGTGCCATCAGCCGGGACAGGTTCTATGGCTACACCTTC. Translating gives CAISRDRFYGYTF.

The J gene is TRBJ2-3, the V gene TRBV9; D possibly corresponds to TRBD2 (5 bases). The CDR3 contains 16 residues. CDR1 is SGDLS, CDR2 YYNGEE, per germline. V was shortened by 0 bases and J by 7 bases, with 18 bases between the two germline ends. This chain's CDR3 is CASSVATMRVGNTQYF. Here the CDR3 DNA reads TGTGCCAGCAGCGTAGCTACGATGAGGGTGGGGAATACGCAGTATTTT. Combining the CDR3 with reference TRBV9 and TRBJ2-3 gives the whole variable domain DSGVTQTPKHLITATGQRVTLRCSPRSGDLSVYWYQQSLDQGLQFLIQYYNGEERAKGNILERFSAQQFPDLHSELNLSSLELGDSALYFCASSVATMRVGNTQYFGPGTRLTVL.

This rearrangement joins TRBV15 to TRBJ1-4, with TRBD1 identical over 7 bases. Germline V gene lookup returns CDR1 LNHNV and CDR2 YYDKDF (reference sequence). The CDR3 is 16 residues long. Trimming removed 1 base from V and 0 bases from J; junction bases left unmatched: 2. CDR3 DNA: TGTGCCACCAGCAGAGTGCAGGGGGCAACTAATGAAAAACTGTTTTTT. Amino acid sequence: CATSRVQGATNEKLFF.

The chain couples TRBV9 to TRBJ1-3, with 7 positions matching TRBD1. J was trimmed by 0 bases and V by 2 bases; bases with no gene match: 2. The CDR3 loop spans 15 amino acids. Germline V gene data show CDR1 as SGDLS and CDR2 as YYNGEE. CDR3 sequence reads: CASSVRDSSGNTIYF. CDR3 in DNA: TGTGCCAGCAGCGTCCGGGACAGCTCTGGAAACACCATATATTTT.

This chain uses TRBV19 with TRBJ2-7, with TRBD2 matching over 9 bases. This CDR3 is 15 amino acids long. V lost 5 bases, J lost 2 bases, and 7 bases stayed unmatched. Germline V gene data show CDR1 as LNHDA and CDR2 as SQIVND (reference sequence). CDR3 sequence (DNA): TGTGCCAGTAGTTTCCGGTTAGCGGGAGCCTACGAGCAGTACTTC. Protein: CASSFRLAGAYEQYF.

This chain links TRBV28 with TRBJ2-7, with 12 positions matching TRBD2. The CDR3 is made up of 20 amino acids. The germline V gene encodes CDR1 MDHEN and CDR2 SYDVKM. V lost 1 base to trimming and J lost 3 bases; unmatched junction nucleotides: 16. DNA of the CDR3: TGTGCCAGCAGTTTATCCCAAGGACTAGCGGGAACAGGGAGCGACTACGAGCAGTACTTC. Translating it yields CASSLSQGLAGTGSDYEQYF.

This rearrangement joins TRBV25-1 to TRBJ2-6; tentatively, D is TRBD1 (7 bases). Germline V lookup: CDR1 MGHDK, CDR2 SYGVNS. The ends were cut back, 4 bases at V and 4 bases at J, with 17 bases in the middle. The CDR3 is 17 amino acids. DNA for the CDR3: TGTGCCAGCAGTGGAGGTCCCCAGGGGGGCGGGGCCAACGTCCTGACTTTC. Its protein product is CASSGGPQGGGANVLTF. Filled out from reference TRBV25-1 and TRBJ2-6, the complete variable domain reads EADIYQTPRYLVIGTGKKITLECSQTMGHDKMYWYQQDPGMELHLIHYSYGVNSTEKGDLSSESTVSRIRTEHFPLTLESARPSHTSQYLCASSGGPQGGGANVLTFGAGSRLTVL.